This entry is about one T cell receptor beta chain. This sample was included in a study of blood T cells in healthy people across ages. Then a second PCR, running roughly 7 to 11 cycles, was carried out with a sample-barcoded 5' primer and a J-beta primer mix. Each CDR3 protein is one row after TCRdb ran MiXCR on the 5' RACE reads. The sample has 720,000 or so distinct CDR3 sequences; about 43% are singletons. This receptor was obtained from a man aged 80 or over in good health. Sequenced: blood.

For the CDR3, the DNA is TGTGCCAGCAGATGCGGGACAGGGATCCAAGAGACCCAGTACTTC. This gives the protein CASRCGTGIQETQYF. The chain combines TRBV3-1 with TRBJ2-5; TRBD1 agrees at 9 bases. Looked up from germline, CDR1 is LGHDT and CDR2 is YNNKEL (reference sequence). CDR3 length: 15 residues. The V and J ends lost 6 bases and 1 base, in that order; junction bases with no gene match: 6.